The rows below give T cell receptor beta chains drawn from one sample of a study of T cell responses to AZD1222 COVID-19 vaccine. The assay was immunoSEQ multiplex PCR, and TCRdb's table has in-frame clones only and misses some. The sample lists tens of thousands of clones; 80% to 90% were seen once. The sample consisted of peripheral blood, taken on day 0 of AZD1222 vaccination. The receptors originated from an adult in good health. Both conserved end residues are part of each CDR3. A D gene is named only where the DNA matches it firmly. Size tells how often a clone was seen (once, few, many) or the class of an expanded clone, and some rows leave it out.

D gene,J gene,V gene,clone size,CDR3 protein,CDR3 DNA
TRBD2,TRBJ2-3,TRBV7-9,.,CASSLRLAVSTDTQYF,TGTGCCAGCAGCTTACGGCTAGCGGTTAGCACAGATACGCAGTATTTT
TRBD2,TRBJ2-1,TRBV4-1,.,CASSQGGLAIRIEQFF,TGCGCCAGCAGCCAAGGGGGACTAGCGATCCGGATTGAGCAGTTCTTC
.,TRBJ2-7,TRBV5-4,.,CASSLQGGRGEQYF,TGTGCCAGCAGCTTGCAGGGGGGGCGAGGTGAGCAGTACTTC
.,TRBJ1-4,TRBV28,.,CASSLREKLFF,TGTGCCAGCAGTTTACGTGAAAAACTGTTTTTT
.,TRBJ1-2,TRBV19,.,CASSREGNLNYGYTF,TGTGCCAGTAGTAGGGAGGGGAATTTGAACTATGGCTACACCTTC
TRBD1,TRBJ2-7,TRBV5-1,.,CASGLTGGSYEQYF,TGCGCCAGCGGCTTGACAGGGGGCTCCTACGAGCAGTACTTC
.,TRBJ2-2,TRBV20-1,.,CSAPGPGELFF,TGCAGTGCCCCGGGCCCCGGGGAGCTGTTTTTT
TRBD1,TRBJ2-7,TRBV20-1,.,CSASPGGYEQYF,TGCAGTGCTAGTCCAGGGGGATACGAGCAGTACTTC
TRBD1,TRBJ2-7,TRBV5-5,.,CASSSVNRGLNEQYF,TGTGCCAGCAGCTCCGTTAACAGGGGGCTGAACGAGCAGTACTTC
.,TRBJ1-1,TRBV29-1,once,CSVGIGAEAFF,TGCAGCGTAGGAATTGGAGCTGAAGCTTTCTTT
TRBD1,TRBJ1-5,TRBV5-1,.,CASSTGGAGQPQHF,TGCGCCAGCTCTACAGGGGGCGCGGGTCAGCCCCAGCATTTT
TRBD1,TRBJ1-2,TRBV19,.,CASSSTGAYGYTF,TGTGCCAGTAGTTCGACAGGGGCCTATGGCTACACCTTC
.,TRBJ1-3,TRBV2,once,CASARRGVAGNTIYF,TGTGCCAGCGCGAGGCGGGGGGTCGCTGGAAACACCATATATTTT
TRBD2,TRBJ2-3,TRBV30,.,CAWATSGASTDTQYF,TGTGCCTGGGCAACTAGCGGGGCTAGCACAGATACGCAGTATTTT